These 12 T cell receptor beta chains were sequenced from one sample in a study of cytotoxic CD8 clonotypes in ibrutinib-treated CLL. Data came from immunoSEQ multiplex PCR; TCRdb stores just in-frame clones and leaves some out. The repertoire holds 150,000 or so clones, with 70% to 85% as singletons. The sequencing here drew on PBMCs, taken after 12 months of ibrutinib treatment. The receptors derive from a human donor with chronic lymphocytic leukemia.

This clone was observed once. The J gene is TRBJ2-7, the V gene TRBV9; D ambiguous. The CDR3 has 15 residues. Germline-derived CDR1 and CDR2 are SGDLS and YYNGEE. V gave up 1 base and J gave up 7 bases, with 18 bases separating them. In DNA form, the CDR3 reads TGTGCCAGCAGCGTAAGTTCGGGTAAGGAGAAAGAGCAGTACTTC. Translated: CASSVSSGKEKEQYF.

The CDR3: CASSRRVSSYEQYF. CDR3 DNA: TGTGCCAGCAGCCGCAGGGTGAGCTCCTACGAGCAGTACTTC. The chain is built from TRBV27 and TRBJ2-7; perhaps TRBD1 as D (5 bases). Germline values: CDR1 MNHEY, CDR2 SMNVEV (reference sequence). V gave up 6 bases and J gave up 0 bases, with 12 bases separating them. The CDR3 is 14 amino acids.

The DNA for the CDR3 is TGTGCCAGTACTCAGGGCAGGGGGAGCTCTAATGAAAAACTGTTTTTT. Amino acid sequence: CASTQGRGSSNEKLFF. This chain links TRBV19 with TRBJ1-4, with TRBD1 matching over 7 bases. With V trimmed by 7 bases and J by 3 bases, 11 bases remained unmatched. The CDR3 has 16 amino acids. Germline V CDR1 and CDR2: LNHDA, SQIVND (reference sequence).

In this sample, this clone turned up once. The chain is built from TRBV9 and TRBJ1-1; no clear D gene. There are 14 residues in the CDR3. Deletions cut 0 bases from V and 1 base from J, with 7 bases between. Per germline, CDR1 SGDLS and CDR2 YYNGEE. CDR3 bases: TGTGCCAGCAGCGTAGCTACGACGAACACTGAAGCTTTCTTT. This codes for CASSVATTNTEAFF.

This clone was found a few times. CDR3 in DNA: TGTGCCAGCTCACCTCTTTTCGACTACAATGAGCAGTTCTTC. Its translation: CASSPLFDYNEQFF. The V gene is TRBV18, the J gene TRBJ2-1; D ambiguous. The V gene lost 3 bases and the J gene lost 3 bases, with 9 bases spanning the gap. Germline values: CDR1 KGHSH, CDR2 LQKENI. CDR3 length: 14 residues.

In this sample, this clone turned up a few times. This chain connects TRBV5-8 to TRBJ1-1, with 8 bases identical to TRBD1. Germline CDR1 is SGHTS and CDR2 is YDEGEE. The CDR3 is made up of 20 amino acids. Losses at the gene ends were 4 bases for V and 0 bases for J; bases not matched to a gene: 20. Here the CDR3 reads CASSLSVLKTGTGMNTEAFF. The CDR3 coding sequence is TGTGCCAGCAGCCTAAGCGTGCTGAAAACCGGGACAGGCATGAACACTGAAGCTTTCTTT. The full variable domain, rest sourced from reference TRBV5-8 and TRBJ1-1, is EAGVTQSPTHLIKTRGQQATLRCSPISGHTSVYWYQQALGLGLQFLLWYDEGEERNRGNFPPRFSGRQFPNYSSELNVNALELEDSALYLCASSLSVLKTGTGMNTEAFFGQGTRLTVV.

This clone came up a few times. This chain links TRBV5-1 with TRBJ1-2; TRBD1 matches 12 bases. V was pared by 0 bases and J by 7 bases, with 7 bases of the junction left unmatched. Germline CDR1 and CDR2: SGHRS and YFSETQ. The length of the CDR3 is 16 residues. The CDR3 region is CASSLATPGQGAGYTF. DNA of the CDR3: TGCGCCAGCAGCTTGGCCACCCCGGGACAGGGGGCTGGCTACACCTTC.

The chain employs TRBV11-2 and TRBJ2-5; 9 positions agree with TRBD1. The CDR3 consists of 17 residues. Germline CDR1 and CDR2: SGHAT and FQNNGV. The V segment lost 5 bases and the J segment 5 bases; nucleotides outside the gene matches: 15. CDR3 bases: TGTGCCAGCAGCACAACGGGACAGGGCAACATCATTGAGACCCAGTACTTC. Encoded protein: CASSTTGQGNIIETQYF.

Written as DNA, the CDR3 is TGTGCCAGCAGACGACAGGGGGCGGACTATGGCTACACCTTC. Its protein product is CASRRQGADYGYTF. V is TRBV28 and J is TRBJ1-2; 10 bases are shared with TRBD1. The V segment lost 6 bases and the J segment 3 bases; nucleotides outside the gene matches: 4. The germline CDR1 and CDR2 sequences are MDHEN and SYDVKM. The CDR3 totals 14 residues.

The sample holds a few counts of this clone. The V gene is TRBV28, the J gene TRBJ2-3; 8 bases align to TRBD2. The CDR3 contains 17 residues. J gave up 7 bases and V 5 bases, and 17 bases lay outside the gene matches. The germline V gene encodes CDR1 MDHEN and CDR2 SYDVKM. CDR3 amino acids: CASSPLDWIAGGHTQYF. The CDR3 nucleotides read TGTGCCAGCAGTCCCCTGGACTGGATCGCGGGGGGACATACGCAGTATTTT.

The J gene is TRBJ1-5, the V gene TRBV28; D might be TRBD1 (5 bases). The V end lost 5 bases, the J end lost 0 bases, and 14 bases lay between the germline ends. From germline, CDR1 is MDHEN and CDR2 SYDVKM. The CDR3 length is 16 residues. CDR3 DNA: TGTGCCAGCAGTCCTCCCGGGGGAGGTAGCAATCAGCCCCAGCATTTT. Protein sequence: CASSPPGGGSNQPQHF.

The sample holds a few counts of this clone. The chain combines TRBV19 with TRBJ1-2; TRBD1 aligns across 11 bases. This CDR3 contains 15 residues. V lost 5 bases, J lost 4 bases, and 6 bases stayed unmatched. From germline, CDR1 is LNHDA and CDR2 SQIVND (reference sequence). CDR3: CASSPSGTGGYGYTF. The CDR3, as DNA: TGTGCCAGTAGTCCCTCCGGGACAGGGGGCTATGGCTACACCTTC.